Below, 10 T cell receptor beta chains from the same sample are listed, as sequenced in a study of OX40 agonist ivuxolimab in advanced cancers. TCRdb's table, derived via immunoSEQ multiplex PCR, lists solely in-frame clones and lacks some. The data show tens of thousands of clones, 70% to 85% seen once. The source was CD4+ or CD8+ T cells sorted from blood, collected in a trial of the OX40 agonist ivuxolimab. The receptors stem from an adult with an advanced solid tumor such as melanoma, head and neck, liver or kidney cancer.

DNA for the CDR3: TGTGCCAGCAGCCACTCTGGACAGGGTACAGATACGCAGTATTTT. This translates into CASSHSGQGTDTQYF. V usage is TRBV5-4 and J usage is TRBJ2-3; 8 bases fit TRBD1. The CDR3 length is 15 residues. Germline V gene lookup returns CDR1 SGHNT and CDR2 YYREEE (reference sequence). Germline trimming cut 4 bases from V and 3 bases from J; bases unmatched to any gene: 7.

The chain is built from TRBV7-9 and TRBJ1-2, with 8 bases lining up with TRBD1. The CDR3 sequence is 16 residues long. Germline CDR1 is SEHNR and CDR2 is FQNEAQ (reference sequence). J was trimmed by 4 bases and V by 3 bases; bases with no gene match: 10. This CDR3 is CASSLGDIGTGYGYTF. CDR3 sequence (DNA): TGTGCCAGCAGCTTGGGTGATATAGGGACAGGCTATGGCTACACCTTC.

This chain links TRBV5-5 with TRBJ1-5; no firm D call. V was trimmed by 0 bases and J by 0 bases, leaving 7 bases between them. CDR3 length: 15 residues. The germline V gene has CDR1 SGHKS and CDR2 YYEKEE (reference sequence). CDR3 sequence reads: CASSLVGYSNQPQHF. In nucleotides, the CDR3 is TGTGCCAGCAGCTTGGTAGGTTATAGCAATCAGCCCCAGCATTTT.

The CDR3 region has the DNA TGTGCCATCAGTGATCTCGGCGGGGGCTCCTACGAGCAGTACTTC. This encodes CAISDLGGGSYEQYF. This chain links TRBV10-3 with TRBJ2-7; 7 bases fit TRBD2. This CDR3 has 15 amino acids. Germline V gene data show CDR1 as ENHRY and CDR2 as SYGVKD. Losses at the gene ends were 3 bases for V and 0 bases for J; bases not matched to a gene: 5.

V gene TRBV14 combines with J gene TRBJ2-1; TRBD1 matches at 7 bases. The J segment lost 3 bases and the V segment lost 4 bases, leaving 6 bases of the junction unmatched. Germline lookup yields CDR1 SGHDN and CDR2 FVKESK. The CDR3 covers 15 residues. The CDR3 bases are TGTGCCAGCAGCCGGGACAGTTCGATCTACAATGAGCAGTTCTTC. This gives the protein CASSRDSSIYNEQFF. Full variable domain (missing parts from reference TRBV14 and TRBJ2-1): EAGVTQFPSHSVIEKGQTVTLRCDPISGHDNLYWYRRVMGKEIKFLLHFVKESKQDESGMPNNRFLAERTGGTYSTLKVQPAELEDSGVYFCASSRDSSIYNEQFFGPGTRLTVL.

This chain connects TRBV27 to TRBJ2-3; 8 bases line up with TRBD2. The V gene's germline CDR1 is MNHEY and CDR2 SMNVEV (reference sequence). V lost 2 bases, J lost 2 bases, and 12 bases stayed unmatched. This CDR3 comprises 18 residues. CDR3 in DNA: TGTGCCAGCAGTTTACGAGCGGGGGACTTTGGGCCCACAGATACGCAGTATTTT. Its protein is CASSLRAGDFGPTDTQYF.

The gene calls are TRBV30 and TRBJ2-5, with unresolved D. The CDR3 extends over 10 amino acids. Trimming shortened V by 4 bases and J by 5 bases, and 5 bases separated the two germline ends. From germline, CDR1 is GTSNPN and CDR2 SVGIG (reference sequence). The CDR3 loop is CAWMEETQYF. The CDR3 DNA follows: TGTGCCTGGATGGAGGAGACCCAGTACTTC.

This chain links TRBV7-2 with TRBJ1-1; D is ambiguous. This CDR3 region has 15 residues. CDR1 SGHTA and CDR2 FQGNSA come from the germline V gene. Trimming took off 1 base at V and 2 bases at J, with 11 bases between the two ends. CDR3 in amino acids: CASSLETSANTEAFF. The CDR3 DNA sequence: TGTGCCAGCAGCTTAGAAACTTCGGCTAACACTGAAGCTTTCTTT.

This chain uses TRBV19 with TRBJ1-3; TRBD1 might be the D (5 bases). Trimming cost V 6 bases and J 4 bases, with 16 bases left between them. Germline assignment: CDR1 LNHDA and CDR2 SQIVND (reference sequence). CDR3 length: 15 residues. CDR3 region: CASRVKGNAGNTIYF. The CDR3 DNA is TGTGCCAGTAGAGTCAAGGGGAATGCGGGAAACACCATATATTTT. The full variable domain, completed using reference TRBV19 and TRBJ1-3, is DGGITQSPKYLFRKEGQNVTLSCEQNLNHDAMYWYRQDPGQGLRLIYYSQIVNDFQKGDIAEGYSVSREKKESFPLTVTSAQKNPTAFYLCASRVKGNAGNTIYFGEGSWLTVV.

J is TRBJ1-6 and V is TRBV5-4, with unresolved D. The CDR3 consists of 15 residues. Germline CDR1 and CDR2: SGHNT and YYREEE (reference sequence). With 0 bases removed from V and 6 bases from J, the gap between germline ends came to 10 bases. CDR3 sequence reads: CASSLDGLTNSPLHF. The CDR3 DNA reads TGTGCCAGCAGCTTGGACGGCTTAACTAATTCACCCCTCCACTTT.